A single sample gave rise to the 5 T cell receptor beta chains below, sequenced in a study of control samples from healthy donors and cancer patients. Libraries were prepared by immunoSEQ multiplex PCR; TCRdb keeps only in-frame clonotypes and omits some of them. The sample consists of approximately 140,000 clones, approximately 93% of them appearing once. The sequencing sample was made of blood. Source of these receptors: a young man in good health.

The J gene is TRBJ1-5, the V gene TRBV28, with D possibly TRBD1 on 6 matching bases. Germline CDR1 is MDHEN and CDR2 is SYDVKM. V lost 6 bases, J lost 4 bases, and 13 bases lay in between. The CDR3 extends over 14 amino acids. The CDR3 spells CASSADRINQPQHF. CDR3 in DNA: TGTGCCAGCAGCGCGGACAGAATTAATCAGCCCCAGCATTTT.

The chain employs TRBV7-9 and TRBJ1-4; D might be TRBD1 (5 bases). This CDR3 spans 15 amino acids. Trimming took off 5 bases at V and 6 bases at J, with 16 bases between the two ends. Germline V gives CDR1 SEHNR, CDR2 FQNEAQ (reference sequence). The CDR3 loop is CASSAIGTLDEKLFF. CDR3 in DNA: TGTGCCAGCAGCGCCATCGGGACTTTGGATGAAAAACTGTTTTTT.

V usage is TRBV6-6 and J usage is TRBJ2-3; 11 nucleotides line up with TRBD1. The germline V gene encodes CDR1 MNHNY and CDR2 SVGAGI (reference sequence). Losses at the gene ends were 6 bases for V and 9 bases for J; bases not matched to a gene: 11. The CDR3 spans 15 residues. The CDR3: CASRTGTGGWGTQYF. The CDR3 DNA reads TGTGCCAGCAGAACCGGGACAGGGGGGTGGGGGACGCAGTATTTT.

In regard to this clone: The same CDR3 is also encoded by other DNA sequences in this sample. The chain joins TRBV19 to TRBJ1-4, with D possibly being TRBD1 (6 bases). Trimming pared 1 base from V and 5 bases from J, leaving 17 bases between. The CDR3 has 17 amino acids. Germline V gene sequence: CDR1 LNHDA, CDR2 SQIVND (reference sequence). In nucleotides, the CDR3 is TGTGCCAGTAGTATAGGAGCAACCGGAACAGGGAATGAAAAACTGTTTTTT. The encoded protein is CASSIGATGTGNEKLFF.

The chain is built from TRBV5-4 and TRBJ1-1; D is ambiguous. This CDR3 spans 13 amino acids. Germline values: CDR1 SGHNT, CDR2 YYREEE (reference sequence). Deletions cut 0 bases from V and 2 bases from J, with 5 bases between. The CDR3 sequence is CASSLDPNTEAFF. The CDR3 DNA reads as TGTGCCAGCAGCTTGGATCCCAACACTGAAGCTTTCTTT.